Listed below are T cell receptor beta chains from one sample, sequenced in a study of response to subunit inactivated influenza vaccine. TCRdb re-called the RT-PCR reads through MiXCR, storing one row per CDR3 protein. Of 500,000 to 550,000 distinct CDR3 sequences listed, less than 10% are singletons. This specimen consisted of PBMCs from blood, obtained around 2 years after vaccination. All receptors come from a man between 50 and 69 years old who received an inactivated influenza vaccine. Each CDR3 is given with its conserved first and last residue. Fields, in order: D gene, V gene, J gene, clone size, CDR3 protein, CDR3 DNA. D genes are given only for firm matches. A clone size is listed for some rows: how often the clone was seen (once, few, many), or a class if it is expanded.

D gene: TRBD2; V gene: TRBV14; J gene: TRBJ2-1; clone size: -; CDR3 protein: CASRAGLAEYNEQFF; CDR3 DNA: TGTGCCAGCAGAGCAGGACTAGCGGAGTACAATGAGCAGTTCTTC
D gene: -; V gene: TRBV12-3/TRBV12-4; J gene: TRBJ1-6; clone size: few; CDR3 protein: CASSTWTDNSPLHF; CDR3 DNA: TGTGCCAGCAGCACTTGGACGGATAATTCACCCCTCCACTTT
D gene: TRBD2; V gene: TRBV9; J gene: TRBJ2-5; clone size: few; CDR3 protein: CASSVGLAGVSETQYF; CDR3 DNA: TGTGCCAGCAGCGTAGGACTAGCGGGAGTAAGTGAGACCCAGTACTTC
D gene: -; V gene: TRBV6-2/TRBV6-3; J gene: TRBJ1-5; clone size: -; CDR3 protein: CASSPLAVNQPQHF; CDR3 DNA: TGTGCCAGCAGTCCTTTAGCGGTCAATCAGCCCCAGCATTTT
D gene: -; V gene: TRBV12-3/TRBV12-4; J gene: TRBJ1-1; clone size: -; CDR3 protein: CASRLRGGPEAFF; CDR3 DNA: TGTGCCAGCAGGTTAAGGGGGGGCCCTGAAGCTTTCTTT
D gene: TRBD2; V gene: TRBV7-2; J gene: TRBJ2-5; clone size: few; CDR3 protein: CASSTRRGGSETQYF; CDR3 DNA: TGTGCCAGCAGCACACGGCGGGGGGGTTCAGAGACCCAGTACTTC
D gene: -; V gene: TRBV12-3/TRBV12-4; J gene: TRBJ2-7; clone size: -; CDR3 protein: CASTYGGSYEQYF; CDR3 DNA: TGTGCCAGCACCTACGGCGGCTCCTACGAGCAGTACTTC
D gene: -; V gene: TRBV20-1; J gene: TRBJ2-7; clone size: many; CDR3 protein: CSATLGTSRTEQYF; CDR3 DNA: TGCAGTGCTACCCTAGGTACTAGCCGCACCGAGCAGTACTTC
D gene: -; V gene: TRBV24-1; J gene: TRBJ2-5; clone size: many; CDR3 protein: CATSAPEGYGPQETQYF; CDR3 DNA: TGTGCCACCAGTGCCCCTGAGGGATACGGGCCGCAAGAGACCCAGTACTTC
D gene: -; V gene: TRBV20-1; J gene: TRBJ2-4; clone size: -; CDR3 protein: CSACSSFNIQYF; CDR3 DNA: TGCAGTGCTTGCTCCAGTTTCAACATTCAGTACTTC
D gene: -; V gene: TRBV12-3/TRBV12-4; J gene: TRBJ1-1; clone size: -; CDR3 protein: CASGPGGRNTEAFF; CDR3 DNA: TGTGCCAGCGGTCCGGGGGGCAGGAACACTGAAGCTTTCTTT
D gene: TRBD2; V gene: TRBV27; J gene: TRBJ2-3; clone size: many; CDR3 protein: CASTLTSGSLTDTQYF; CDR3 DNA: TGTGCCAGCACCCTTACTAGCGGGAGTCTGACAGATACGCAGTATTTT
D gene: TRBD1; V gene: TRBV20-1; J gene: TRBJ1-5; clone size: -; CDR3 protein: CSAVGTGGEQPQHF; CDR3 DNA: TGCAGTGCGGTCGGGACAGGGGGCGAACAGCCCCAGCATTTT
D gene: -; V gene: TRBV4-1; J gene: TRBJ2-3; clone size: -; CDR3 protein: CASSQGRARDTQYF; CDR3 DNA: TGCGCCAGCAGCCAAGGGAGGGCACGGGATACGCAGTATTTT
D gene: -; V gene: TRBV12-3/TRBV12-4; J gene: TRBJ2-7; clone size: -; CDR3 protein: CASSFGLGGYEQYF; CDR3 DNA: TGTGCCAGCAGTTTCGGCTTAGGGGGTTACGAGCAGTACTTC
D gene: -; V gene: TRBV5-1; J gene: TRBJ1-5; clone size: many; CDR3 protein: CASSFRGVVRQPQHF; CDR3 DNA: TGCGCCAGCAGCTTTCGGGGGGTTGTTCGTCAGCCCCAGCATTTT
D gene: -; V gene: TRBV5-1; J gene: TRBJ2-1; clone size: many; CDR3 protein: CASSLVGDYNEQFF; CDR3 DNA: TGCGCCAGCAGCTTGGTTGGAGATTACAATGAGCAGTTCTTC
D gene: TRBD2; V gene: TRBV7-2; J gene: TRBJ2-5; clone size: few; CDR3 protein: CASTILAGRETQYF; CDR3 DNA: TGTGCCAGCACCATACTAGCGGGACGAGAGACCCAGTACTTC
D gene: -; V gene: TRBV10-3; J gene: TRBJ2-3; clone size: -; CDR3 protein: CAARAEADTQYF; CDR3 DNA: TGTGCCGCCAGGGCCGAGGCAGATACGCAGTATTTT
D gene: -; V gene: TRBV15; J gene: TRBJ1-2; clone size: -; CDR3 protein: CATSRDSGTKGYTF; CDR3 DNA: TGTGCCACCAGCAGAGACTCCGGGACAAAAGGCTACACCTTC
D gene: TRBD2; V gene: TRBV20-1; J gene: TRBJ2-3; clone size: -; CDR3 protein: CSAYSGGFTDTQYF; CDR3 DNA: TGCAGTGCTTATAGCGGGGGCTTCACAGATACGCAGTATTTT
D gene: -; V gene: TRBV4-3; J gene: TRBJ2-7; clone size: -; CDR3 protein: CASSQDGADPYEQYF; CDR3 DNA: TGCGCCAGCAGCCAAGATGGTGCTGATCCCTACGAGCAGTACTTC
D gene: TRBD1; V gene: TRBV6-2/TRBV6-3; J gene: TRBJ2-4; clone size: many; CDR3 protein: CASRRGQGVYIQYF; CDR3 DNA: TGTGCCAGCAGACGGGGACAGGGAGTCTACATTCAGTACTTC
D gene: -; V gene: TRBV4-3; J gene: TRBJ1-4; clone size: few; CDR3 protein: CASSPGEGPTNEKLFF; CDR3 DNA: TGCGCCAGCAGCCCCGGGGAGGGACCAACTAATGAAAAACTGTTTTTT
D gene: -; V gene: TRBV7-8; J gene: TRBJ2-7; clone size: -; CDR3 protein: CASSSGTLREQYF; CDR3 DNA: TGTGCCAGCAGCTCCGGGACCTTGAGGGAGCAGTACTTC
D gene: -; V gene: TRBV7-2; J gene: TRBJ2-5; clone size: few; CDR3 protein: CASSKRLEKETQYF; CDR3 DNA: TGTGCCAGCAGCAAACGACTAGAAAAAGAGACCCAGTACTTC
D gene: -; V gene: TRBV7-9; J gene: TRBJ2-4; clone size: many; CDR3 protein: CASSLGEDKNIQYF; CDR3 DNA: TGTGCCAGCAGCTTAGGAGAGGACAAAAACATTCAGTACTTC
D gene: TRBD2; V gene: TRBV20-1; J gene: TRBJ2-7; clone size: -; CDR3 protein: CSARVGSGSWSYEQYF; CDR3 DNA: TGCAGTGCTAGAGTGGGTAGCGGGAGCTGGTCCTACGAGCAGTACTTC
D gene: TRBD1; V gene: TRBV10-3; J gene: TRBJ1-1; clone size: -; CDR3 protein: CAISDYRGTEAFF; CDR3 DNA: TGTGCCATCAGTGATTACAGGGGCACTGAAGCTTTCTTT
D gene: -; V gene: TRBV6-2/TRBV6-3; J gene: TRBJ1-3; clone size: -; CDR3 protein: CACCFRQRGELSSGNTIYF; CDR3 DNA: TGTGCCTGCTGTTTCCGACAAAGGGGAGAATTGAGCTCTGGAAACACCATATATTTT
D gene: -; V gene: TRBV5-1; J gene: TRBJ2-7; clone size: few; CDR3 protein: CASSSRTASYEQYF; CDR3 DNA: TGCGCCAGCAGCTCGCGGACAGCTTCCTACGAGCAGTACTTC
D gene: TRBD2; V gene: TRBV20-1; J gene: TRBJ2-1; clone size: few; CDR3 protein: CSAPSSGISYNEQFF; CDR3 DNA: TGCAGTGCCCCATCTAGCGGGATCTCCTACAATGAGCAGTTCTTC
D gene: TRBD1; V gene: TRBV3-1; J gene: TRBJ1-1; clone size: many; CDR3 protein: CASTQRDRNTEAFF; CDR3 DNA: TGTGCCAGCACCCAAAGGGACAGAAACACTGAAGCTTTCTTT
D gene: TRBD1; V gene: TRBV5-1; J gene: TRBJ2-3; clone size: -; CDR3 protein: CASSPGTGISDTQYF; CDR3 DNA: TGCGCCAGCAGCCCAGGGACAGGGATATCAGATACGCAGTATTTT
D gene: TRBD2; V gene: TRBV29-1; J gene: TRBJ2-1; clone size: few; CDR3 protein: CSVRGLAGAEQFF; CDR3 DNA: TGCAGCGTCCGAGGACTAGCGGGAGCTGAGCAGTTCTTC
D gene: -; V gene: TRBV12-3/TRBV12-4; J gene: TRBJ1-2; clone size: many; CDR3 protein: CASSLGEGRSDGYTF; CDR3 DNA: TGTGCCAGCAGTTTAGGGGAGGGGAGAAGTGATGGCTACACCTTC
D gene: -; V gene: TRBV10-3; J gene: TRBJ2-7; clone size: many; CDR3 protein: CAISESGGRDEQYF; CDR3 DNA: TGTGCCATCAGTGAGTCGGGGGGTCGGGACGAGCAGTACTTC
D gene: -; V gene: TRBV6-2/TRBV6-3; J gene: TRBJ2-3; clone size: -; CDR3 protein: CASSYGIQSADTQYF; CDR3 DNA: TGTGCCAGCAGTTACGGGATACAATCGGCAGATACGCAGTATTTT
D gene: TRBD1; V gene: TRBV28; J gene: TRBJ2-1; clone size: many; CDR3 protein: CASSIRDRVGNEQFF; CDR3 DNA: TGTGCCAGCAGCATCCGGGACAGGGTTGGCAATGAGCAGTTCTTC
D gene: -; V gene: TRBV4-2; J gene: TRBJ1-1; clone size: few; CDR3 protein: CASSQDPGSGTEAFF; CDR3 DNA: TGTGCCAGCAGCCAAGATCCAGGAAGTGGCACTGAAGCTTTCTTT